This is a list of T cell receptor beta chains from one sample in a study of T cell repertoires in ileal Crohn's disease. Some clones are missing from TCRdb's copy, which holds only in-frame ones; the method was immunoSEQ multiplex PCR. The sample comprises over 6,500 clones, around 83% of which are singletons, and approximately 8% rests with the top ten. The sequenced sample was ileal tissue. The receptors originated from an adult with Crohn's disease. Each CDR3 is given with its conserved first and last residue. D genes are given only for firm matches. Rows may omit the clone size; those that give it use once, few, many or a size class.

v_gene: TRBV6-1
j_gene: TRBJ2-5
d_gene: TRBD1
abundance: once
CDR3nt: TGTGCCAGCAGTGGGTATTGGGGTCCGGACAGGGCCCAAGAGACCCAGTACTTC
CDR3aa: CASSGYWGPDRAQETQYF

v_gene: TRBV2
j_gene: TRBJ2-1
d_gene: TRBD2
abundance: .
CDR3nt: TGTGCCAGCATTTCTAGGCGTTTCGGGACTAGCGAGTCCAATGAGCAGTTCTTC
CDR3aa: CASISRRFGTSESNEQFF

v_gene: TRBV9
j_gene: TRBJ2-5
d_gene: TRBD2
abundance: .
CDR3nt: TGTGCCAGCAGCGCGGCGGGGGGGGCTGGGACCCAGTACTTC
CDR3aa: CASSAAGGAGTQYF

v_gene: TRBV25-1
j_gene: TRBJ2-7
d_gene: .
abundance: .
CDR3nt: TGTGCCAGCAGCGGGGGTGAGGGGCGGAACGAGCAGTACTTC
CDR3aa: CASSGGEGRNEQYF

v_gene: TRBV7-3
j_gene: TRBJ2-7
d_gene: TRBD2
abundance: .
CDR3nt: TGTGCCAGCAGCCACTCCGGGACTAGCGGACCTTACGAGCAGTACTTC
CDR3aa: CASSHSGTSGPYEQYF

v_gene: TRBV25-1
j_gene: TRBJ2-1
d_gene: TRBD2
abundance: .
CDR3nt: TGTGCCAGCAGTGAAAGGACTAGCGGACCTACCTCCTACAATGAGCAGTTCTTC
CDR3aa: CASSERTSGPTSYNEQFF

v_gene: TRBV6-5
j_gene: TRBJ1-5
d_gene: TRBD1
abundance: .
CDR3nt: TGTGCCAGCAGTTACCGCAGGGGGCTAGGGCCCCAGCATTTT
CDR3aa: CASSYRRGLGPQHF

v_gene: TRBV11-1
j_gene: TRBJ2-7
d_gene: .
abundance: .
CDR3nt: TGTGCCAGCAGCTTAGGCGGATCGACCCACGAGCAGTACTTC
CDR3aa: CASSLGGSTHEQYF

v_gene: TRBV6-6
j_gene: TRBJ2-3
d_gene: TRBD2
abundance: .
CDR3nt: TGTGCCCGACATCGTAGCGGGATTACAGATACGCAGTATTTT
CDR3aa: CARHRSGITDTQYF

v_gene: TRBV19
j_gene: TRBJ1-4
d_gene: .
abundance: once
CDR3nt: TGTGCCAGTAGTAATATCGTCGGTCTACTCGGACACCTGGAGAATGAAAAACTGTTTTTT
CDR3aa: CASSNIVGLLGHLENEKLFF

v_gene: TRBV5-6
j_gene: TRBJ1-5
d_gene: .
abundance: .
CDR3nt: TGTGCCAGCAGCTATGGGCAGGGTCAGCCCCAGCATTTT
CDR3aa: CASSYGQGQPQHF

v_gene: TRBV6-6
j_gene: TRBJ2-7
d_gene: TRBD2
abundance: few
CDR3nt: TGTGCCAGCAGTATACTAGCGGGAGGGACCTACGAGCAGTACTTC
CDR3aa: CASSILAGGTYEQYF

v_gene: TRBV11-2
j_gene: TRBJ2-1
d_gene: .
abundance: .
CDR3nt: TGTGCCAGCAGCCCCAGCGGGCGTCCCGGGGATGAGCAGTTCTTC
CDR3aa: CASSPSGRPGDEQFF

v_gene: TRBV20-1
j_gene: TRBJ2-5
d_gene: .
abundance: .
CDR3nt: TGCAGTGCTAGAGTCGGACTTACACAGAACTTC
CDR3aa: CSARVGLTQNF

v_gene: TRBV10-1
j_gene: TRBJ2-2
d_gene: TRBD2
abundance: .
CDR3nt: TGCGCCAGCAGTGATTACACAGCGGGGGAGCCCGGGGAGCTGTTTTTT
CDR3aa: CASSDYTAGEPGELFF

v_gene: TRBV25-1
j_gene: TRBJ2-6
d_gene: TRBD1
abundance: .
CDR3nt: TGTGCCAGCAGTGAACCCCGGGGGACAGGGGTAGGGGCCAACGTCCTGACTTTC
CDR3aa: CASSEPRGTGVGANVLTF

v_gene: TRBV7-6
j_gene: TRBJ2-7
d_gene: .
abundance: .
CDR3nt: TGTGCCAGCAGCTTAGATCCCTACGAGCAGTACTTC
CDR3aa: CASSLDPYEQYF

v_gene: TRBV7-4
j_gene: TRBJ2-7
d_gene: TRBD2
abundance: .
CDR3nt: TGTGCCAGCAGCGAAACTAGCGATCGGGTTTACGAGCAGTACTTC
CDR3aa: CASSETSDRVYEQYF

v_gene: TRBV25-1
j_gene: TRBJ2-7
d_gene: TRBD2
abundance: .
CDR3nt: TGTGCCAGCAGTCCTCGGGGGCCTAGCGGGCACGAGCAGTACTTC
CDR3aa: CASSPRGPSGHEQYF

v_gene: TRBV5-6
j_gene: TRBJ2-5
d_gene: TRBD1
abundance: once
CDR3nt: TGTGCCAGCAGCGCCGGACAGGGATGGGAGACCCAGTACTTC
CDR3aa: CASSAGQGWETQYF

v_gene: TRBV7-3
j_gene: TRBJ2-3
d_gene: TRBD1
abundance: .
CDR3nt: TGTGCCAGCAGCTCTACATTAGACAGGGGGGTTCTGTATTTT
CDR3aa: CASSSTLDRGVLYF

v_gene: TRBV7-3
j_gene: TRBJ2-3
d_gene: TRBD2
abundance: .
CDR3nt: TGTGCCAGCAGCTTAGGGACTAGCGGGACGACAGATACGCAGTATTTT
CDR3aa: CASSLGTSGTTDTQYF

v_gene: TRBV27
j_gene: TRBJ2-7
d_gene: TRBD1
abundance: .
CDR3nt: TGTGCCAGCATCCCTAGGGGGACAGGGCCCTACGAGCAGTACTTC
CDR3aa: CASIPRGTGPYEQYF

v_gene: TRBV6-6
j_gene: TRBJ1-5
d_gene: .
abundance: once
CDR3nt: TGTGCCAGCAGTTCCCCTAACCAGCCCCAGCATTTT
CDR3aa: CASSSPNQPQHF

v_gene: TRBV27
j_gene: TRBJ1-2
d_gene: .
abundance: .
CDR3nt: TGTGCCAGCAGTTTAAAGGGGACACGCTCTGGCTACACCTTC
CDR3aa: CASSLKGTRSGYTF

v_gene: TRBV6-5
j_gene: TRBJ1-4
d_gene: TRBD1
abundance: .
CDR3nt: TGTGCCAGCAGTTCCTCCGGGACAGGGGGCGATGAAAAACTGTTTTTT
CDR3aa: CASSSSGTGGDEKLFF

v_gene: TRBV19
j_gene: TRBJ1-4
d_gene: .
abundance: few
CDR3nt: TGTGCCAGTAGTATAGCTGGGAGCGGGGCTAATGAAAAACTGTTTTTT
CDR3aa: CASSIAGSGANEKLFF

v_gene: TRBV9
j_gene: TRBJ1-6
d_gene: .
abundance: .
CDR3nt: TGTGCCAGCAGCGTACCGGGACTTTTAGCTTCACCCCTCCACTTT
CDR3aa: CASSVPGLLASPLHF

v_gene: TRBV14
j_gene: TRBJ2-1
d_gene: TRBD2
abundance: .
CDR3nt: TGTGCCAGCAGCCAAGACCTGCGACTAGCGGCCAATGAGCAGTTCTTC
CDR3aa: CASSQDLRLAANEQFF

v_gene: TRBV13
j_gene: TRBJ2-3
d_gene: TRBD2
abundance: .
CDR3nt: TGTGCCAGCAGCTACCGAACTAGCGGGAGTGGGGATACGCAGTATTTT
CDR3aa: CASSYRTSGSGDTQYF

v_gene: TRBV7-9
j_gene: TRBJ2-3
d_gene: TRBD2
abundance: .
CDR3nt: TGTGCCAGCAGCTCCTCTAGCGGGAGGTTGTCAGATACGCAGTATTTT
CDR3aa: CASSSSSGRLSDTQYF

v_gene: TRBV6-6
j_gene: TRBJ2-4
d_gene: .
abundance: .
CDR3nt: TGTGCCAGCAGTTACTCGTTGGCTAAAAACATTCAGTACTTC
CDR3aa: CASSYSLAKNIQYF

v_gene: TRBV28
j_gene: TRBJ1-2
d_gene: .
abundance: .
CDR3nt: TGTGCCAGCAGTTTCTCCGGGACAACCCTCGCGGGCTACACCTTC
CDR3aa: CASSFSGTTLAGYTF

v_gene: TRBV7-8
j_gene: TRBJ2-7
d_gene: .
abundance: .
CDR3nt: TGTGCCAGCAGCCTCGTGCAGGGGGGCTCCTACGAGCAGTACTTC
CDR3aa: CASSLVQGGSYEQYF

v_gene: TRBV5-4
j_gene: TRBJ2-6
d_gene: .
abundance: .
CDR3nt: TGTGCCAGCAGGGGTGGAGTCTCTGGGGCCAACGTCCTGACTTTC
CDR3aa: CASRGGVSGANVLTF

v_gene: TRBV10-3
j_gene: TRBJ2-2
d_gene: TRBD1
abundance: .
CDR3nt: TGTGCCATCAGCCCCGGACAGGGAACCGGGGAGCTGTTTTTT
CDR3aa: CAISPGQGTGELFF

v_gene: TRBV19
j_gene: TRBJ2-1
d_gene: TRBD2
abundance: .
CDR3nt: TGTGCCAGTGCGGGGGGAGAGACCTACAATGAGCAGTTCTTC
CDR3aa: CASAGGETYNEQFF

v_gene: TRBV11-2
j_gene: TRBJ1-6
d_gene: .
abundance: .
CDR3nt: TGTGCCAGCAGCTTCGGCGGCTATAATTCACCCCTCCACTTT
CDR3aa: CASSFGGYNSPLHF

v_gene: TRBV27
j_gene: TRBJ2-1
d_gene: TRBD2
abundance: few
CDR3nt: TGTGCCAGCAGTTTCCAGCGGGAGGCCAATGAGCAGTTCTTC
CDR3aa: CASSFQREANEQFF

v_gene: TRBV19
j_gene: TRBJ2-1
d_gene: .
abundance: .
CDR3nt: TGTGCCAGCCTTCAGGGGAAGAACTACAATGAGCAGTTCTTC
CDR3aa: CASLQGKNYNEQFF

v_gene: TRBV7-9
j_gene: TRBJ1-4
d_gene: .
abundance: .
CDR3nt: TGTGCCAGCAGCTTAACAGGCACCGCAACTAATGAAAAACTGTTTTTT
CDR3aa: CASSLTGTATNEKLFF

v_gene: TRBV14
j_gene: TRBJ1-1
d_gene: .
abundance: .
CDR3nt: TGTGCCAGCAGCCAAGATCTTTCGGGGTACACTGAAGCTTTCTTT
CDR3aa: CASSQDLSGYTEAFF

v_gene: TRBV29-1
j_gene: TRBJ2-2
d_gene: TRBD2
abundance: .
CDR3nt: TGCAGCGTTGTGGGACTAGCGGGAGAAAACACCGGGGAGCTGTTTTTT
CDR3aa: CSVVGLAGENTGELFF

v_gene: TRBV5-1
j_gene: TRBJ1-2
d_gene: TRBD1
abundance: .
CDR3nt: TGCGCCAATGGACAGGGTGAGTATGGCTACACCTTC
CDR3aa: CANGQGEYGYTF